The source of this TCR beta chain is a study of T cell changes during pregnancy in multiple sclerosis. CDR1 and CDR2 from the germline V gene are SGHNT and YENEEA. V shed 3 bases and J 5 bases; nucleotides not matched to a gene: 5. The CDR3 spans 14 residues. Here immunoSEQ multiplex PCR was the method, and the copy in TCRdb shows in-frame clones only, minus some. This sample has 50,000 to 70,000 clones, with 91% found just once. J is TRBJ2-7 and V is TRBV11-3; 9 bases align to TRBD1. This clonotype was obtained from a female donor in good health, enrolled as a control in a pregnancy study. The sample here was peripheral blood, taken in the third trimester of pregnancy. Here the CDR3 DNA reads TGTGCCAGCAGCTTGGGACAGGGACAGGACGAGCAGTACTTC. Encoded protein: CASSLGQGQDEQYF.